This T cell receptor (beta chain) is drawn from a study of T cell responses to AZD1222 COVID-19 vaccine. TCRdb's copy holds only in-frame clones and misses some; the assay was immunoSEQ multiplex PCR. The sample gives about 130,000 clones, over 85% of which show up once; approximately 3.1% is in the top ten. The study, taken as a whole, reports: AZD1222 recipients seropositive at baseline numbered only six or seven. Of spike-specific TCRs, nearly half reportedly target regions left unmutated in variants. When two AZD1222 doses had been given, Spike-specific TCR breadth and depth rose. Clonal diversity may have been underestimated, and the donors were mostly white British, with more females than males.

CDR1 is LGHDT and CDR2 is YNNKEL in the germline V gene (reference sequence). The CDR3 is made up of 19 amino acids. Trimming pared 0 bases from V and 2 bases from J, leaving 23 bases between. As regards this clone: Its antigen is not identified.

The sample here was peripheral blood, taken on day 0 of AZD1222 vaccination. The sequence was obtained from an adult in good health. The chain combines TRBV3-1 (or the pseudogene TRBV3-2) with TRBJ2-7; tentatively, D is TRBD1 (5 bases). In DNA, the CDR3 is TGTGCCAGCAGCCAAGAGGTCGCTTTAGGTACAGGAAGAACCTACGAGCAGTACTTC. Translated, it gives CASSQEVALGTGRTYEQYF.